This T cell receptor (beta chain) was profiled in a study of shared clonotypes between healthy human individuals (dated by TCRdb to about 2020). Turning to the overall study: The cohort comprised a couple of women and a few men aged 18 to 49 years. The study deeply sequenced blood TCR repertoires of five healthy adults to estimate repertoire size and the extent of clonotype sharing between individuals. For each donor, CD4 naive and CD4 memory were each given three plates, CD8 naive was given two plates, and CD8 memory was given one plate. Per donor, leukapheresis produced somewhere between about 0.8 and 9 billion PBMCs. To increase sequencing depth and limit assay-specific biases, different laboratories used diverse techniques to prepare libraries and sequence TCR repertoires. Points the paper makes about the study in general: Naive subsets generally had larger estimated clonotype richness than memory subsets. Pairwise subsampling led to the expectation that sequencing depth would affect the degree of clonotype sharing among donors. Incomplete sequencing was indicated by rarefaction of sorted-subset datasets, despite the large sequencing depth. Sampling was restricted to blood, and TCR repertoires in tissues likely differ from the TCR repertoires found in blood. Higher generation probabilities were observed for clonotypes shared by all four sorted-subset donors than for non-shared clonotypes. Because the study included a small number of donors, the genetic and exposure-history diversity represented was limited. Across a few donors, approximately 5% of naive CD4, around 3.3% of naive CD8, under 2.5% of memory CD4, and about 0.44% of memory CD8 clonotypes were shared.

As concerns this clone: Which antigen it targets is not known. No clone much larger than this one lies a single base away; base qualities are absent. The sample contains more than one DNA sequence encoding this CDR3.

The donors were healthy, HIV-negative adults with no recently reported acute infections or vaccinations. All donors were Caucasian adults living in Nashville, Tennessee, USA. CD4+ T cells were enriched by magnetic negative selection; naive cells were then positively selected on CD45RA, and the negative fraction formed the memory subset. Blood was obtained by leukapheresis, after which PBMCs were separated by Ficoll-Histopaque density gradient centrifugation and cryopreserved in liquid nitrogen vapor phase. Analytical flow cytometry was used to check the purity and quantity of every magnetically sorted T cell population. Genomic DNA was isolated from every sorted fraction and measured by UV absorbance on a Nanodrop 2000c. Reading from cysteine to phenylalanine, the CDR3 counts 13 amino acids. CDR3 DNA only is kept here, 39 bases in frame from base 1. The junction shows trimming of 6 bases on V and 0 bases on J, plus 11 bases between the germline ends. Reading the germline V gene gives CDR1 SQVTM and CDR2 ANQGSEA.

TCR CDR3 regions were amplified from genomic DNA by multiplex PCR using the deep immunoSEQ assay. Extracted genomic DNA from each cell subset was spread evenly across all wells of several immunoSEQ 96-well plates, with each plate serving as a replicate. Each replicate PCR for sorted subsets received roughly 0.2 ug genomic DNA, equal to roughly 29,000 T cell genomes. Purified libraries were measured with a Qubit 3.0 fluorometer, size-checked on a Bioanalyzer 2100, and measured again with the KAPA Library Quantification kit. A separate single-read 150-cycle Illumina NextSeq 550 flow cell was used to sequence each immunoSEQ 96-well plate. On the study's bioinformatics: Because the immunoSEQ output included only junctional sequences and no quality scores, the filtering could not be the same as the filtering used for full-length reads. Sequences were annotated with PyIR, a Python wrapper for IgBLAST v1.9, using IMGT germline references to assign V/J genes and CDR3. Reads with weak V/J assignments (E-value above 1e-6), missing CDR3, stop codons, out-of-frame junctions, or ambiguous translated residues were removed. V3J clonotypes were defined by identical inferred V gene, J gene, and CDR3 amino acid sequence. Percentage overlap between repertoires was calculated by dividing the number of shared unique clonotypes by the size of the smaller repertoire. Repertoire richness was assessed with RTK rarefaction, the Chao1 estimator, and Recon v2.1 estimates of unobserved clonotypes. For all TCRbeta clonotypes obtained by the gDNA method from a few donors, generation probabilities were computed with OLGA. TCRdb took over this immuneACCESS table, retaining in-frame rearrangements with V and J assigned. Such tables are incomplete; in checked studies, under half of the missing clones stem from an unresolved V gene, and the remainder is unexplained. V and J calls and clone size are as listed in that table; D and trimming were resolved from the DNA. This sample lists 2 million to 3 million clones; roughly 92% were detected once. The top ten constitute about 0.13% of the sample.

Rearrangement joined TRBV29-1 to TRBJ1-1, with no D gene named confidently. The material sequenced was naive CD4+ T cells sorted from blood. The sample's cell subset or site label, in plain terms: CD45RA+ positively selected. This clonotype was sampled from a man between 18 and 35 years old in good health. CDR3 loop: CSVAGRMNTEAFF. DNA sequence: TGCAGCGTAGCCGGGAGAATGAACACTGAAGCTTTCTTT.